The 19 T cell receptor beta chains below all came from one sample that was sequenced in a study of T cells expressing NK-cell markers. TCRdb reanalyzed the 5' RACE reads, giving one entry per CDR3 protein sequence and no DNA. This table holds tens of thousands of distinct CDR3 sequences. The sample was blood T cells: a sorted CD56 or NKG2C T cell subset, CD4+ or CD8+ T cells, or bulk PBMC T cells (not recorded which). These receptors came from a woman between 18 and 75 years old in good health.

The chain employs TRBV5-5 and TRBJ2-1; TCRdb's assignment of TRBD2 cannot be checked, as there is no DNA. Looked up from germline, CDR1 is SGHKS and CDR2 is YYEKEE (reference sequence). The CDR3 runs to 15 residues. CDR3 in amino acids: CASSLALAGYNEQFF.

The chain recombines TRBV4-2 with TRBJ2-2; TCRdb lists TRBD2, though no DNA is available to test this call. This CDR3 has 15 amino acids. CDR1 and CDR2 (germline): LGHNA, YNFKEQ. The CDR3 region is CASSQDGDYPGELFF.

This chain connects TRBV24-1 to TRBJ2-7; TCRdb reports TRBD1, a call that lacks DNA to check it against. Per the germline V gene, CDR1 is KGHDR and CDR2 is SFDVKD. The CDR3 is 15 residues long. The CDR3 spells CATSEHRGISYEQYF.

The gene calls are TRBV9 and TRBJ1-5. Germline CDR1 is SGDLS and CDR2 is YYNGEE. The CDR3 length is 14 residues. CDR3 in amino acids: CASSVEGSHQPQHF. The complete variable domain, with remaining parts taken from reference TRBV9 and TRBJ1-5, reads DSGVTQTPKHLITATGQRVTLRCSPRSGDLSVYWYQQSLDQGLQFLIQYYNGEERAKGNILERFSAQQFPDLHSELNLSSLELGDSALYFCASSVEGSHQPQHFGDGTRLSIL.

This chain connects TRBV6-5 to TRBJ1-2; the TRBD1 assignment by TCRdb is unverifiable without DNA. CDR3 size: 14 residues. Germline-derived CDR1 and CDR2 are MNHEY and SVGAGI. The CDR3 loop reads CASSPDRGNYGYTF.

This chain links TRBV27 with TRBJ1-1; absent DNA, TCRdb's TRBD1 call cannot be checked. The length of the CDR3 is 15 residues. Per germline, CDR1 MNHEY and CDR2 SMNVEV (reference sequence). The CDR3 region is CASSLRDRGGTEAFF.

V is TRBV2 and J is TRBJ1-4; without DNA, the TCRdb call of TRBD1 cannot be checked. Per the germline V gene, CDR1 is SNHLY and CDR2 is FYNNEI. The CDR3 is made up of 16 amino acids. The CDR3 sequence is CASLQGQLATNEKLFF.

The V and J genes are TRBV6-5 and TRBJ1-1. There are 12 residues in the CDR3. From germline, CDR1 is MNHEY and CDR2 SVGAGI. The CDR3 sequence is CATKGEGTEAFF.

CDR3: CASRTSGTGGEQFF. The V gene is TRBV5-1, the J gene TRBJ2-1; TCRdb names TRBD2, which stays unverified in the absence of DNA. The CDR3 length is 14 residues. The V gene's germline CDR1 is SGHRS and CDR2 YFSETQ.

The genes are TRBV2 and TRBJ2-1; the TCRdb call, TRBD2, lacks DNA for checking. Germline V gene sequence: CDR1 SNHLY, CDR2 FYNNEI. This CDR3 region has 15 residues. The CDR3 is CASSEGLAGYNEQFF.

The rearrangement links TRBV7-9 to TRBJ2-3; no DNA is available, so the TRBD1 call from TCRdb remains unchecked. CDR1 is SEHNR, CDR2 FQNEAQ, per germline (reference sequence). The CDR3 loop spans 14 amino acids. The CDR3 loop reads CASSFSGSTDTQYF.

The CDR3 region is CASSLAGTGELFF. The chain recombines TRBV11-2 with TRBJ2-2. CDR1 is SGHAT, CDR2 FQNNGV, per germline. The CDR3 covers 13 residues.

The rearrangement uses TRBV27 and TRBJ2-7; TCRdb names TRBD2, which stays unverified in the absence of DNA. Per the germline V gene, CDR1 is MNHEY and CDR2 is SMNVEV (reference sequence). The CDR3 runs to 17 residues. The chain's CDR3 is CASSLRLGSGRTYEQYF.

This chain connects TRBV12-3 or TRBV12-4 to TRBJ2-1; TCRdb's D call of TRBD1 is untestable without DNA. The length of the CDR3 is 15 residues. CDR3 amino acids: CASSPLLYSYNEQFF.

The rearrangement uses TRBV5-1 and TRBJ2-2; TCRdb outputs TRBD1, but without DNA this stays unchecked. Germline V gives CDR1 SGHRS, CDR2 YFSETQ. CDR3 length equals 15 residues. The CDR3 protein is CASTGTYRNTGELFF.

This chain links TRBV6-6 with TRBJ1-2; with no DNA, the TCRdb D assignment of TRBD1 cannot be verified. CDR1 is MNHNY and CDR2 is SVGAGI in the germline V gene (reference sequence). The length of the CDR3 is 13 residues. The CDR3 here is CASSYSGGSGYTF.

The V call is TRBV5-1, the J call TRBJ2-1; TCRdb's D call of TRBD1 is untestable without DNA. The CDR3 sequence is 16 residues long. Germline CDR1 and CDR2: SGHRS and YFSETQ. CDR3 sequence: CASSLEGGGLINEQFF.

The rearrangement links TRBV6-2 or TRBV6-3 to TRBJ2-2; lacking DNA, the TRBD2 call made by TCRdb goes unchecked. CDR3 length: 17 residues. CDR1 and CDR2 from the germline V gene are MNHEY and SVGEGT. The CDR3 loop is CASSYSRLAGWTGELFF.

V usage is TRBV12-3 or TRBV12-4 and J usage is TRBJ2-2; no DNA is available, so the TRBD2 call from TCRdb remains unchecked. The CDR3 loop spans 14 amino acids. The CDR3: CATRADANTGELFF.